What follows are 16 T cell receptor beta chains derived from one specimen sequenced in a study of blood T cells in healthy people across ages. The use of a sample-barcoded 5' primer and a J-beta primer mix characterized a second PCR of 7 to 11 cycles. TCRdb redid the calling of the 5' RACE reads with MiXCR, one entry per CDR3 protein. This table holds about 640,000 distinct CDR3 sequences, roughly 30% found once. Sequences were obtained from blood. These receptor sequences come from a woman at least 80 years old in good health.

Of note for this clonotype: A much larger clone differs by one base, so this may be a read error. This chain joins TRBV2 and TRBJ2-1, with unresolved D. CDR1 is SNHLY, CDR2 FYNNEI, per germline. CDR3 length equals 15 residues. Trimming removed 5 bases from V and 13 bases from J, with 24 bases in between. The CDR3 DNA sequence: TGTGCCAGCAGTCCAGCGCCCCCCCAGGAAGAGACCCAGTTCTTC. It encodes CASSPAPPQEETQFF. The full variable domain, its missing parts supplied by reference TRBV2 and TRBJ2-1, is EPEVTQTPSHQVTQMGQEVILRCVPISNHLYFYWYRQILGQKVEFLVSFYNNEISEKSEIFDDQFSVERPDGSNFTLKIRSTKLEDSAMYFCASSPAPPQEETQFFGPGTRLTVL.

The chain joins TRBV9 to TRBJ2-2; D is ambiguous. The CDR3 covers 14 residues. Looked up from germline, CDR1 is SGDLS and CDR2 is YYNGEE. Between the trimmed V and J ends, which lost 0 bases and 4 bases, there was a span of 7 bases. The CDR3 DNA reads as TGTGCCAGCAGCGTAGACAGTGCCACCGGGGAGCTGTTTTTT. It is translated as CASSVDSATGELFF. Drawing the rest from reference TRBV9 and TRBJ2-2, the complete variable domain is DSGVTQTPKHLITATGQRVTLRCSPRSGDLSVYWYQQSLDQGLQFLIQYYNGEERAKGNILERFSAQQFPDLHSELNLSSLELGDSALYFCASSVDSATGELFFGEGSRLTVL.

The V call is TRBV20-1, the J call TRBJ2-6, with 8 bases identical to TRBD2. CDR1 is DFQATT and CDR2 is SNEGSKA in the germline V gene (reference sequence). V was clipped by 1 base and J by 3 bases; unmatched bases: 5. The CDR3 has 16 amino acids. CDR3 in amino acids: CSARGRGGSGANVLTF. As DNA, the CDR3 is TGCAGTGCTAGAGGTCGGGGGGGAAGTGGGGCCAACGTCCTGACTTTC.

This chain joins TRBV5-1 and TRBJ2-1; 8 bases line up with TRBD1. The J call may not be correct, given that the DNA end is closer to TRBJ2-7. Germline values: CDR1 SGHRS, CDR2 YFSETQ. The CDR3 totals 15 residues. In DNA, the CDR3 is TGCGCCAGCAGCTTGTTTGGACAGGGCTACAATGAGCAGTACTTC. Amino acid sequence: CASSLFGQGYNEQYF.

J is TRBJ2-3 and V is TRBV10-3; 7 bases fit TRBD2. Germline V gives CDR1 ENHRY, CDR2 SYGVKD. The CDR3 runs to 13 residues. V gave up 8 bases and J gave up 5 bases; unmatched junction bases: 7. In nucleotides, the CDR3 is TGTGCCATCCAGAGCGGGGCCCAAGATACGCAGTATTTT. Amino acids: CAIQSGAQDTQYF.

This clonotype was observed many times. This chain joins TRBV7-9 and TRBJ2-7; 7 nucleotides align to TRBD2. The CDR3 contains 14 residues. J gave up 3 bases and V 5 bases, and 7 bases lay outside the gene matches. Germline-derived CDR1 and CDR2 are SEHNR and FQNEAQ (reference sequence). CDR3 amino acids: CASSISGGGYEQYF. The CDR3 DNA follows: TGTGCCAGCAGCATCTCGGGGGGAGGCTACGAGCAGTACTTC.

In this sample, this clonotype turned up many times. The chain recombines TRBV6-1 with TRBJ1-2; the D gene is possibly TRBD1 (6 bases). The CDR3 extends over 15 amino acids. CDR1 MNHNS and CDR2 SASEGT come from the germline V gene. V was trimmed by 2 bases and J by 4 bases, leaving 14 bases between them. The chain's CDR3 is CASSEQRTAFYGYTF. The CDR3 DNA follows: TGTGCCAGCAGTGAACAAAGGACAGCCTTCTATGGCTACACCTTC.

The chain employs TRBV20-1 and TRBJ2-3, with 12 bases matching TRBD2. Trimming removed 3 bases from V and 2 bases from J; junction bases left unmatched: 9. The CDR3 totals 17 residues. Germline loops: CDR1 DFQATT, CDR2 SNEGSKA (reference sequence). CDR3 DNA: TGCAGTGCTAGTTGGTCTAGCGGGGGGGTACTCACAGATACGCAGTATTTT. Its protein is CSASWSSGGVLTDTQYF.

In this sample, this clonotype turned up many times. The rearrangement links TRBV20-1 to TRBJ2-1; D gene unclear. CDR3 length: 13 amino acids. The ends were cut back, 2 bases at V and 3 bases at J, with 8 bases in the middle. CDR1 is DFQATT, CDR2 SNEGSKA, per germline (reference sequence). DNA for the CDR3: TGCAGTGCTAGATGGGTGGGCTACAATGAGCAGTTCTTC. This gives the protein CSARWVGYNEQFF.

This clonotype was observed a few times. Sequence at one end of the junction differs from germline and may be a read error. The V call is TRBV11-2, the J call TRBJ1-4; D is undetermined. This CDR3 comprises 15 residues. Germline V lookup: CDR1 SGHAT, CDR2 FQNNGV. The CDR3: CTSSLDVTRTDKMFF. CDR3 bases: TGTACCAGCAGCTTAGATGTCACGCGGACCGACAAAATGTTTTTT.

The chain recombines TRBV27 with TRBJ2-5; 7 bases are a match to TRBD2. The CDR3 totals 16 residues. The J segment lost 4 bases and the V segment lost 5 bases, leaving 13 bases of the junction unmatched. CDR1 is MNHEY and CDR2 is SMNVEV in the germline V gene (reference sequence). CDR3 protein: CASSPLGLAVPETQYF. The CDR3 DNA is TGTGCCAGCAGTCCCCTGGGGCTAGCGGTTCCAGAGACCCAGTACTTC.

This clonotype was counted ten times or more. The chain uses TRBV20-1 and TRBJ1-2; D is undetermined. The CDR3 is 12 amino acids. Trimming shortened V by 5 bases and J by 3 bases, and 10 bases separated the two germline ends. Per germline, CDR1 DFQATT and CDR2 SNEGSKA (reference sequence). CDR3 nucleotides: TGCAGTGCTTCAGATGAGCACTATGGCTACACCTTC. This sequence encodes CSASDEHYGYTF.

This clonotype came up many times. The chain couples TRBV7-2 to TRBJ1-1, with D hard to call. Trimming left V 5 bases short and J 0 bases short, with 4 bases between. The CDR3 sequence is 12 residues long. Germline CDR1 is SGHTA and CDR2 is FQGNSA. The CDR3 protein is CASSHLNTEAFF. CDR3 nucleotides: TGTGCCAGCAGCCACTTGAACACTGAAGCTTTCTTT.

In this sample, this clonotype turned up many times. The V and J genes are TRBV2 and TRBJ2-1; a weak D match, TRBD2 (6 bases). Trimming shortened V by 0 bases and J by 7 bases, and 13 bases separated the two germline ends. This CDR3 region has 15 residues. Per germline, CDR1 SNHLY and CDR2 FYNNEI. CDR3 DNA sequence: TGTGCCAGCAGTGAAGCTCGGGGGATAGCGAATGAGCAGTTCTTC. Translating gives CASSEARGIANEQFF.

This clonotype was counted at least ten times. The chain combines TRBV20-1 with TRBJ2-5, with 9 bases identical to TRBD2. V trimming: 3 bases; J trimming: 3 bases; junction bases outside the gene matches: 8. CDR1 is DFQATT and CDR2 is SNEGSKA in the germline V gene (reference sequence). The CDR3 is 15 amino acids. CDR3 nucleotides: TGCAGTGCTAGTATACGGAGCGGGGGGAAAGAGACCCAGTACTTC. Translating it yields CSASIRSGGKETQYF.

This rearrangement joins TRBV18 to TRBJ1-1; tentative D call: TRBD1 (5 bases). From germline, CDR1 is KGHSH and CDR2 LQKENI. V lost 6 bases, J lost 9 bases, and 20 bases lay in between. CDR3 length: 14 residues. The CDR3 region is CASSQGSAANQAFF. In DNA form, the CDR3 reads TGTGCCAGCTCCCAGGGTTCTGCTGCAAACCAAGCTTTCTTT.